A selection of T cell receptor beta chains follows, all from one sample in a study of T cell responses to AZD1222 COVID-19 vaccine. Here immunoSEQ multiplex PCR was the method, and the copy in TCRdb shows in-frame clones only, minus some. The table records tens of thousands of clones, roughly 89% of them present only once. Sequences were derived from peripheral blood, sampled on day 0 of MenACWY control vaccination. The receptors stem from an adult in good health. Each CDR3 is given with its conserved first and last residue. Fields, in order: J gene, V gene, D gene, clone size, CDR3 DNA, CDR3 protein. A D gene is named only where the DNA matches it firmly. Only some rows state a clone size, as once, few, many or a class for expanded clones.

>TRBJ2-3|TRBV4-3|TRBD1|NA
TGCGCCAGCAGCGATCGGACAGGGGCCGCAGATACGCAGTATTTT
CASSDRTGAADTQYF
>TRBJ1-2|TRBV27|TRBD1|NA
TGTGCCAGCAGTTTATCGGCGGGACAGGACTATGGCTACACCTTC
CASSLSAGQDYGYTF
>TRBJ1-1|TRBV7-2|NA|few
TGTGCCAGCAGCTTATGGAGGTCTGAAGCTTTCTTT
CASSLWRSEAFF
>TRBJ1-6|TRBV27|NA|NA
TGTGCCAGCACCGAGGGAGGGATGGGCGCTTCACCCCTCCACTTT
CASTEGGMGASPLHF
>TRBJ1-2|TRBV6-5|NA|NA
TGTGCCAGCAGGTCCAGGGGCCTAGTTTATGGCTACACCTTC
CASRSRGLVYGYTF
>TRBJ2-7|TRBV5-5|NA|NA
TGTGTTTACCGGGACCCAGAGGAGTACTTC
CVYRDPEEYF
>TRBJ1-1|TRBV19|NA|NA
TGTGCCAGTATGGGGGGCTTTCTGGAAGCTTTCTTT
CASMGGFLEAFF
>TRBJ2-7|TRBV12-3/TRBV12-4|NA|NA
TGTGCCAGCAAGGGTCGATCCTACGAGCAGTACTTC
CASKGRSYEQYF
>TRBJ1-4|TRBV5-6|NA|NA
TGTGCCAGCAGCTTCGGCGCGGGGGAAAAACTGTTTTTT
CASSFGAGEKLFF
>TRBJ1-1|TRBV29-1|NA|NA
TGCAGCGTTGAAGTAAGCCTTCGGGGAGCTTTCTTT
CSVEVSLRGAFF
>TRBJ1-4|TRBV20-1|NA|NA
TGCAGTGCTAGTGGGGGACCCAGGGTTGAAAAACTGTTTTTT
CSASGGPRVEKLFF
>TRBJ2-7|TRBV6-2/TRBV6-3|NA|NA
TGTGCCAGCAGTTACCAAGACAGCTCAACCTACGAGCAGTACTTC
CASSYQDSSTYEQYF
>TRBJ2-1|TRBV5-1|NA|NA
TGCGCCAGCAGCCCAGTGGGCGAAAGCTCCTACAATGAGCAGTTCTTC
CASSPVGESSYNEQFF
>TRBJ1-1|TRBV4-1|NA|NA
TGCGCCAGCAGCCAAGTACTAAGTTCGTCGAACACTGAAGCTTTCTTT
CASSQVLSSSNTEAFF
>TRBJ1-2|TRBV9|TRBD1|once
TGTGCCAGCAGCGTGGGTCGACAGGGGTCCTATGGCTACACCTTC
CASSVGRQGSYGYTF
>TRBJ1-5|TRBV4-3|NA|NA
TGCGCCAGCAGCCAAGATCGGGGGGACCCCGGGGGTCAGCCCCAGCATTTT
CASSQDRGDPGGQPQHF
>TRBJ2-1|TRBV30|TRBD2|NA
TGTGCCTGTGCCGGGACTAGCGGGGGGGCGTTCCGGAATGAGCAGTTCTTC
CACAGTSGGAFRNEQFF